The sequence of this TCR beta chain was determined in a study of blood T cell repertoires in COVID-19. Overall study: Both acute and convalescent COVID-19 samples were obtained from the United States, Italy and Spain.

Libraries were prepared by immunoSEQ multiplex PCR; TCRdb keeps only in-frame clonotypes and omits some of them. In the table there are a few hundred thousand clones, around 88% of which are singletons. This CDR3 comprises 12 residues. CDR1 is KGHSH, CDR2 LQKENI, per germline. Unmatched junction bases numbered 3, after V lost 3 bases and J lost 10 bases. The chain is built from TRBV18 and TRBJ2-1; 7 nucleotides agree with TRBD1. Sample: peripheral blood. The sequence was collected from a man in his thirties or forties with active or convalescent COVID-19. CDR3: CASSPLDREQFF. The DNA for the CDR3 is TGTGCCAGCTCACCCTTGGACAGGGAGCAGTTCTTC.